This is a list of T cell receptor beta chains from one sample in a study of spatial heterogeneity in lung cancer. One entry per CDR3 protein results from TCRdb running MiXCR on the 5' RACE reads. In the table there are under 15,000 distinct CDR3 sequences, 5% to 6% of which are singletons. Sequencing was performed on lung tumor tissue, taken at surgery. These receptors all stem from a female donor with early-stage non-small cell lung cancer. The CDR3 runs from the conserved cysteine through the conserved F or W. The order of the fields is D gene, clone size, V gene, J gene, CDR3 DNA, CDR3 protein. The D gene is left open where the match is weak. The listing skips clone size in some rows; elsewhere it reads once, few, many or a size class.

TRBD1,few,TRBV5-5,TRBJ1-4,TGTGCCAGCAGCCAGGGGGGACAGGGTTCTCGTAAGCTGTTTTTT,CASSQGGQGSRKLFF
-,once,TRBV9,TRBJ2-2,TGTGCCAGCAGCGTAGGTACAATCGGGGAGCTGTTTTTT,CASSVGTIGELFF
-,-,TRBV6-1,TRBJ1-2,TGTGCCAGCAGTGAAGAGACCTACCTTACCTACGCAGCCCTCTATGGCTACACCTTC,CASSEETYLTYAALYGYTF
TRBD2,few,TRBV6-5,TRBJ2-3,TGTGCCAGCAGTTTCAGAGGACTAGCGGGCTTAGATACGCAGTATTTT,CASSFRGLAGLDTQYF
-,many,TRBV7-7,TRBJ2-3,TGTGCTAGCAGCCCACTTTTGGCCGGGACAGATACGCAGTATTTT,CASSPLLAGTDTQYF
TRBD2,many,TRBV7-2,TRBJ2-1,TGTGCCAGCAGCTCTAGCGGGGGGGCAATCAATGAGCAGTTCTTC,CASSSSGGAINEQFF
-,many,TRBV5-8,TRBJ1-2,TGTGCCAGCAGTCCCTACGGCAGGGTTATCTCTGGCTACACCTTC,CASSPYGRVISGYTF
-,many,TRBV4-2,TRBJ2-5,TGTGCCAGCAGCCAAGGGACTTTAGAGACCCAGTACTTC,CASSQGTLETQYF
-,medium-sized,TRBV5-6,TRBJ2-3,TGTGCCAGCAGCCTGGAGGAGGTAGATACGCAGTATTTT,CASSLEEVDTQYF
-,many,TRBV14,TRBJ2-1,TGTGCCAGCAGCCCAGTAAGATACAATGAGCAGTTCTTC,CASSPVRYNEQFF
-,few,TRBV6-5,TRBJ1-4,TGTGCCAGCAGTTGGGGGTGGGGACGCGGAAAACTGTTTTTT,CASSWGWGRGKLFF
TRBD2,many,TRBV7-2,TRBJ2-2,TGTGCCAGCAGCTTTCGGGGACTAAACCTTAGAACCGGGGAGCTGTTTTTT,CASSFRGLNLRTGELFF
-,many,TRBV25-1,TRBJ2-5,TGTGCCAGCAGTTACCCAGGGCCCCAAGAGACCCAGTACTTC,CASSYPGPQETQYF
-,-,TRBV11-2,TRBJ2-5,TGTGCCAGCAGCCTACAACCCGGGCCCCAAGAGACCCAGTACTTC,CASSLQPGPQETQYF
-,many,TRBV11-2,TRBJ2-7,TGTGCCAGCAGCCCAATTGGCCCGGGCGCACTGAAAAGGGACTTC,CASSPIGPGALKRDF
TRBD2,many,TRBV7-2,TRBJ2-7,TGTGCCAGCAGCTTAGCTGGCGGGGGGCCCACCTACGAGCAGTACTTC,CASSLAGGGPTYEQYF
TRBD2,medium-sized,TRBV20-1,TRBJ2-5,TGCAGTGCCCCCCCGGGGGGATCGCAAGAGACCCAGTACTTC,CSAPPGGSQETQYF
-,-,TRBV20-1,TRBJ1-2,TGCAGTGCTAGAGACCAGGGAGTTAACTATGGCTACACCTTC,CSARDQGVNYGYTF
-,medium-sized,TRBV7-2,TRBJ1-2,TGTGCCAGCAGCTTTGATAGAGGACCGAGAAACTATGGCTACACCTTC,CASSFDRGPRNYGYTF
-,many,TRBV6-5,TRBJ1-1,TGTGCCAGCCACCCCCCGGGACGGAACACTGAAGCTTTCTTT,CASHPPGRNTEAFF
-,once,TRBV7-6,TRBJ1-4,TGTGCCAGCAGCCCCCGACCAATCGATAATGAAAAACTGTTTTTT,CASSPRPIDNEKLFF
-,many,TRBV6-5,TRBJ1-2,TGTGCCAGCAGGGGTAGGGCCTATGGCTACACCTTC,CASRGRAYGYTF
-,-,TRBV10-3,TRBJ2-1,TGTGCCATCAGTGGTAGTTACAATGAGCAGTTCTTC,CAISGSYNEQFF
TRBD1,medium-sized,TRBV12-3/TRBV12-4,TRBJ1-2,TGTGCCAGCAGTTTAGGACAGGGGGCTGGAGGCTACACCTTC,CASSLGQGAGGYTF
-,many,TRBV7-9,TRBJ2-3,TGTGCCAGCAGCTTTGACTATACCACAGATACGCAGTATTTT,CASSFDYTTDTQYF
-,medium-sized,TRBV6-5,TRBJ1-1,TGTGCCAGCAGATCAAAGGTCAGGGGCACTGAAGCTTTCTTT,CASRSKVRGTEAFF
-,medium-sized,TRBV4-2,TRBJ2-3,TGTGCCAGCAGCCAACAACCAATCCCCCCCACAGATACGCAGTATTTT,CASSQQPIPPTDTQYF
-,many,TRBV7-2,TRBJ2-2,TGTGCCAGCAGCTTAAGTCCCACGGGGGTCTCCAGGGGCGGGGAGCTGTTTTTT,CASSLSPTGVSRGGELFF
-,many,TRBV28,TRBJ1-4,TGTGCCAGCAGTTTACGTGGGATTGAAAAACTGTTTTTT,CASSLRGIEKLFF
-,many,TRBV15,TRBJ2-2,TGTGCCACCAGCAGAGACATAACTTTTTTACGTACCGGGGAGCTGTTTTTT,CATSRDITFLRTGELFF
TRBD2,medium-sized,TRBV20-1,TRBJ2-7,TGCAGTGCTTACAGGACTAGCGGGATGAGCGAGCAGTACTTC,CSAYRTSGMSEQYF
-,many,TRBV5-1,TRBJ1-1,TGCGCCAGCAGCTTCGGTGGTGACACTGAAGCTTTCTTT,CASSFGGDTEAFF
TRBD1,-,TRBV7-2,TRBJ2-2,TGTGCCAGCAACCAACAGGGGACGGGCACCGGGGAGCTGTTTTTT,CASNQQGTGTGELFF
-,many,TRBV5-1,TRBJ2-5,TGCGCCAGCAGCTCCGGGACGGCCCAAGAGACCCAGTACTTC,CASSSGTAQETQYF
TRBD1,many,TRBV18,TRBJ1-2,TGTGCCAGCTCGTCAATCAGCCAGGGGGCGAATCGGAGGGGCTACACCTTC,CASSSISQGANRRGYTF
-,many,TRBV5-1,TRBJ2-3,TGCGCCAGCAGCTCACAGGGAACAGATACGCAGTATTTT,CASSSQGTDTQYF
-,many,TRBV5-1,TRBJ2-5,TGCGCCAGCAGCTTTCCAGGGGGGGGAGAGACCCAGTACTTC,CASSFPGGGETQYF
-,many,TRBV4-3,TRBJ2-3,TGCGCCAGCAGCCAAGATACAGGGACTAGCACAGATACGCAGTATTTT,CASSQDTGTSTDTQYF
TRBD1,many,TRBV6-5,TRBJ1-6,TGTGCCAGCAGCAAAACAGACAGGGACTTTCGTAAATCACCCCTCCACTTT,CASSKTDRDFRKSPLHF
-,many,TRBV5-4,TRBJ2-7,TGTGCCAGCAGCGGCGGGACAGCGGGAAGCTACGAGCAGTACTTC,CASSGGTAGSYEQYF
-,many,TRBV4-1,TRBJ2-3,TGCGCCAGCAGCCAAGGTCGGAACTTTCAACGCCGGGGCACAGATACGCAGTATTTT,CASSQGRNFQRRGTDTQYF
-,many,TRBV12-3/TRBV12-4,TRBJ1-1,TGTGCCAGCAGTTTGGTCGGGAACACTGAAGCTTTCTTT,CASSLVGNTEAFF
-,many,TRBV4-1,TRBJ1-5,TGCGCCAGCAGCCAACTAACTGGGGATCAGCCCCAGCATTTT,CASSQLTGDQPQHF
TRBD1,many,TRBV29-1,TRBJ1-2,TGCAGCGTTGGCGGACAGGGAAACTATGGCTACACCTTC,CSVGGQGNYGYTF
TRBD2,many,TRBV3-1,TRBJ2-1,TGTGCCAGCAGCCAAGTGCTAGCGGGGGAAAACAATGAGCAGTTCTTC,CASSQVLAGENNEQFF
TRBD2,many,TRBV7-2,TRBJ2-3,TGTGCCAGCAGCTTCAGACAGCGGGGCTCAGGCACAGATACGCAGTATTTT,CASSFRQRGSGTDTQYF
-,many,TRBV11-1,TRBJ2-5,TGTGCCAGCAGCTTTCTCGGATACCAAGAGACCCAGTACTTC,CASSFLGYQETQYF
TRBD1,many,TRBV2,TRBJ2-5,TGTGCCAGCAGTCCGTGGACAGGGGCAGAGACCCAGTACTTC,CASSPWTGAETQYF
-,many,TRBV20-1,TRBJ1-5,TGCAGTGCTCACCAACGGGGATTTCAGCCCCAGCATTTT,CSAHQRGFQPQHF
-,many,TRBV20-1,TRBJ1-6,TGCAGTGCTACCCCAGAGGGACGCAATTCACCCCTCCACTTT,CSATPEGRNSPLHF
TRBD1,many,TRBV30,TRBJ1-1,TGTGCCTGGAGTGTAACCGGGACAGCGAACACTGAAGCTTTCTTT,CAWSVTGTANTEAFF
-,medium-sized,TRBV7-9,TRBJ1-1,TGTGCCAGCAGCTTAACAGGCCAGAACACTGAAGCTTTCTTT,CASSLTGQNTEAFF
-,-,TRBV11-2,TRBJ2-3,TGTGCCAGCAGCTTAGAGGGTCCTAGGGGACCAGATACGCAGTATTTT,CASSLEGPRGPDTQYF
TRBD1,many,TRBV28,TRBJ1-5,TGTGCCAGCAGTTCCTCCGGGACAGGCTTATGGCCCCAGCATTTT,CASSSSGTGLWPQHF
-,many,TRBV18,TRBJ2-3,TGTGCCAGCTCACCCGCCTCGGATACGCAGTATTTT,CASSPASDTQYF
-,many,TRBV5-5,TRBJ2-4,TGTGCCAGCAGAAACGACAGACGGAACATTCAGTACTTC,CASRNDRRNIQYF
TRBD2,many,TRBV6-2/TRBV6-3,TRBJ2-4,TGTGCCAGCAGTTACCGACTAGCGGGGGGCCGGAACATTCAGTACTTC,CASSYRLAGGRNIQYF